This TCR beta chain was observed in a study of T cell changes during pregnancy in multiple sclerosis. V lost 4 bases to trimming and J lost 1 base; unmatched junction nucleotides: 5. Germline CDR1 reads ENHRY; CDR2 reads SYGVKD. The CDR3 consists of 15 residues. Assay used: immunoSEQ multiplex PCR; TCRdb lists only in-frame clones, some missing. This repertoire shows 50,000 to 60,000 clones, around nine tenths found once; its top ten account for 0.2% to 0.3%. The chain employs TRBV10-3 and TRBJ2-5; 8 bases are shared with TRBD1. Specimen: CD4+ T cells from peripheral blood mononuclear cells, collected in the second trimester of pregnancy. The TCR sequence derives from a female donor with multiple sclerosis, enrolled in a pregnancy study. In DNA, the CDR3 is TGTGCCATCAGTGGGACAGGGACGGGCCAAGAGACCCAGTACTTC. It encodes CAISGTGTGQETQYF.